This entry lists 21 T cell receptor beta chains sequenced from one sample in a study of blood T cell repertoires in COVID-19. Method: immunoSEQ multiplex PCR; TCRdb's copy keeps in-frame clones and lacks some. The sample lists about 240,000 clones; 80% to 90% were seen once. The sequenced sample consisted of PBMCs or T cells enriched from blood (not recorded which). The receptor set was obtained from a woman in her twenties or thirties who had recovered from COVID-19.

The V gene is TRBV4-2, the J gene TRBJ1-2; 7 bases are a match to TRBD1. The CDR3 consists of 14 residues. Trimming at V came to 4 bases and at J to 3 bases, leaving 5 bases not matched to a gene. Germline loops: CDR1 LGHNA, CDR2 YNFKEQ. The CDR3 sequence is CASSRSGGDYGYTF. DNA for the CDR3: TGTGCCAGCAGCCGTTCAGGGGGAGACTATGGCTACACCTTC.

This chain links TRBV6-5 with TRBJ2-5; TRBD1 is a possible D gene (6 bases). Germline-derived CDR1 and CDR2 are MNHEY and SVGAGI. Trimming took off 6 bases at V and 4 bases at J, with 12 bases between the two ends. The CDR3 extends over 13 amino acids. CDR3 DNA sequence: TGTGCCAGCAGGAGCAGGGGCCCAGAGACCCAGTACTTC. Protein product: CASRSRGPETQYF.

The chain carries TRBV29-1 and TRBJ1-2; possible D gene TRBD1, 6 bases. V lost 6 bases and J 6 bases, leaving 11 bases between the germline ends. The CDR3 loop spans 11 amino acids. Looked up from germline, CDR1 is SQVTM and CDR2 is ANQGSEA. CDR3 sequence: CSVAGQNGYTF. CDR3 sequence (DNA): TGCAGCGTGGCCGGACAGAATGGCTACACCTTC.

The chain has TRBV28 and TRBJ1-2, with 8 bases fitting TRBD1. This CDR3 comprises 15 residues. From germline, CDR1 is MDHEN and CDR2 SYDVKM. V gave up 6 bases and J gave up 8 bases; unmatched junction bases: 14. The CDR3 is CASRNPWGQARGYTF. For the CDR3, the DNA is TGTGCCAGCAGAAACCCCTGGGGACAGGCGCGAGGCTACACCTTC.

This chain joins TRBV6-6 and TRBJ2-1; TRBD2 matches 13 bases. CDR1 and CDR2 (germline): MNHNY, SVGAGI (reference sequence). CDR3 length: 15 residues. Trimming cost V 10 bases and J 5 bases; bases outside gene matches: 8. CDR3 nucleotides: TGTGCCATTGCCAGTGGACTAGCGGGAGACAATGAGCAGTTCTTC. It is translated as CAIASGLAGDNEQFF.

The chain joins TRBV5-4 to TRBJ1-1, with unresolved D. Germline CDR1 and CDR2: SGHNT and YYREEE (reference sequence). V was cut by 1 base and J by 1 base, with 8 bases left in between. The CDR3 has 14 residues. This CDR3 reads CASSLPPGNTEAFF. CDR3 in DNA: TGTGCCAGCAGCTTGCCCCCGGGGAACACTGAAGCTTTCTTT.

The rearrangement joins TRBV10-3 to TRBJ1-2, with TRBD1 matching over 10 bases. Per the germline V gene, CDR1 is ENHRY and CDR2 is SYGVKD. The CDR3 consists of 15 residues. The junction had 6 bases not matched to a gene; V was cut back by 0 bases and J by 8 bases. CDR3 loop: CAISESGTGVPGYTF. CDR3 coding DNA: TGTGCCATCAGTGAGTCAGGGACAGGGGTCCCGGGCTACACCTTC.

The V and J genes are TRBV29-1 and TRBJ1-4; tentative D call: TRBD1 (6 bases). The V gene's germline CDR1 is SQVTM and CDR2 ANQGSEA. The CDR3 is made up of 14 amino acids. V was trimmed by 5 bases and J by 3 bases, leaving 13 bases between them. The CDR3 is CSVSMGAANEKLFF. The CDR3 coding sequence is TGCAGCGTTTCGATGGGGGCGGCTAATGAAAAACTGTTTTTT.

The V call is TRBV15, the J call TRBJ2-1, with TRBD2 matching over 7 bases. The CDR3 has 24 residues. V lost 0 bases and J lost 4; bases outside the gene matches: 30. The germline V gene has CDR1 LNHNV and CDR2 YYDKDF (reference sequence). This chain's CDR3 is CATSRDWDTSVAKYRALTYNEQFF. The CDR3, as DNA: TGTGCCACCAGCAGAGATTGGGATACTAGCGTAGCAAAGTATAGGGCCCTTACTTACAATGAGCAGTTCTTC. Based on the CDR3 plus reference TRBV15 and TRBJ2-1, the full variable domain is DAMVIQNPRYQVTQFGKPVTLSCSQTLNHNVMYWYQQKSSQAPKLLFHYYDKDFNNEADTPDNFQSRRPNTSFCFLDIRSPGLGDTAMYLCATSRDWDTSVAKYRALTYNEQFFGPGTRLTVL.

This clone has only one observation. V is TRBV19 and J is TRBJ1-5; D perhaps matches TRBD1 (5 bases). Trimming cost V 3 bases and J 7 bases, with 16 bases left between them. CDR1 LNHDA and CDR2 SQIVND come from the germline V gene (reference sequence). CDR3 size: 15 residues. CDR3 region: CASSIDGQGRQPQHF. The CDR3 coding sequence is TGTGCCAGTAGTATCGACGGGCAGGGCAGGCAGCCCCAGCATTTT.

The CDR3 reads CASSPGNRDFKTQYF. The CDR3 nucleotides read TGTGCCAGCAGTCCTGGAAACAGGGATTTTAAGACCCAGTACTTC. The chain uses TRBV28 and TRBJ2-5; possibly TRBD1 for D (6 bases). Looked up from germline, CDR1 is MDHEN and CDR2 is SYDVKM. The length of the CDR3 is 15 residues. Trimming took off 5 bases at V and 6 bases at J, with 19 bases between the two ends. Combining the CDR3 with reference TRBV28 and TRBJ2-5 gives the whole variable domain DVKVTQSSRYLVKRTGEKVFLECVQDMDHENMFWYRQDPGLGLRLIYFSYDVKMKEKGDIPEGYSVSREKKERFSLILESASTNQTSMYLCASSPGNRDFKTQYFGPGTRLLVL.

The rearrangement links TRBV2 to TRBJ1-2, with D perhaps matching TRBD1 (6 bases). The CDR3 covers 15 residues. CDR1 is SNHLY and CDR2 is FYNNEI in the germline V gene. V shed 6 bases and J shed 0 bases, with 14 bases lying between them. The CDR3 here is CASRIGTLANYGYTF. CDR3 sequence (DNA): TGTGCCAGCAGGATCGGGACACTCGCTAACTATGGCTACACCTTC.

This clone turned up a few times. J is TRBJ1-5 and V is TRBV20-1; weak D call: TRBD1 (5 bases). The V end was cut by 3 bases, the J end by 0 bases, with 12 bases between. The V gene's germline CDR1 is DFQATT and CDR2 SNEGSKA (reference sequence). The CDR3 is 15 amino acids. The CDR3 DNA is TGCAGTGCTAGTATGGGGACTTATAGCAATCAGCCCCAGCATTTT. Its protein is CSASMGTYSNQPQHF.

This clone was recorded once. The chain links TRBV4-2 to TRBJ2-5, with TRBD2 matching 7 bases. The trim removed 1 base at V and 9 bases at J, leaving 5 bases unmatched. Germline CDR1 is LGHNA and CDR2 is YNFKEQ. CDR3 length: 13 amino acids. This chain's CDR3 is CASSQGLAGAQYF. In nucleotides, the CDR3 is TGTGCCAGCAGCCAAGGACTAGCTGGCGCCCAGTACTTC.

As to this clone: The sample contains more than one DNA sequence encoding this CDR3. The chain couples TRBV4-3 to TRBJ1-1; TRBD1 might be the D (5 bases). The CDR3 contains 15 residues. Looked up from germline, CDR1 is LGHNA and CDR2 is YSLEER. V lost 0 bases to trimming and J lost 5 bases, with 13 bases between them. The CDR3 DNA follows: TGCGCCAGCAGCCAAGATCCGGCTGGGGGGACTGAAGCTTTCTTT. Protein sequence: CASSQDPAGGTEAFF.

The V call is TRBV6-5, the J call TRBJ2-2; 7 bases match TRBD2. Germline trimming cut 8 bases from V and 1 base from J; bases unmatched to any gene: 7. Germline assignment: CDR1 MNHEY and CDR2 SVGAGI. This CDR3 is 15 amino acids long. The CDR3 sequence: CASRPLAVNTGELFF. The DNA of the CDR3 is TGTGCCAGCCGGCCCCTAGCGGTGAACACCGGGGAGCTGTTTTTT.

The chain links TRBV18 to TRBJ1-5, with TRBD1 as a possible D gene (6 bases). Trimming took 6 bases from V and 0 from J, leaving 18 bases between them. This CDR3 spans 17 amino acids. CDR1 is KGHSH, CDR2 LQKENI, per germline. The CDR3 here is CASSPQGLTGSNQPQHF. The CDR3 DNA reads TGTGCCAGCTCTCCCCAGGGGCTGACGGGTAGCAATCAGCCCCAGCATTTT.

CDR3 amino acids: CAISGQELGQYF. The CDR3 bases are TGTGCCATCAGTGGCCAGGAATTAGGGCAGTATTTT. The rearrangement uses TRBV10-3 and TRBJ2-3; no definite D call. The CDR3 has 12 residues. Germline values: CDR1 ENHRY, CDR2 SYGVKD. Deletions cut 4 bases from V and 11 bases from J, with 13 bases between.

The CDR3 DNA reads as TGCGCCAGCAGCCAAGAGACAGGGCTCTCGAACACTGAAGCTTTCTTT. This sequence encodes CASSQETGLSNTEAFF. This chain joins TRBV4-1 and TRBJ1-1, with 7 bases aligning to TRBD1. CDR1 is MGHRA, CDR2 YSYEKL, per germline. The trim removed 0 bases at V and 1 base at J, leaving 5 bases unmatched. The CDR3 has 16 amino acids.

This sequence joins TRBV7-9 and TRBJ1-2; weak D call: TRBD1 (5 bases). With 3 bases removed from V and 5 bases from J, the gap between germline ends came to 10 bases. This CDR3 comprises 13 residues. Looked up from germline, CDR1 is SEHNR and CDR2 is FQNEAQ (reference sequence). The CDR3 loop is CASSLGQGYGYTF. CDR3 bases: TGTGCCAGCAGCTTGGGGCAGGGTTATGGCTACACCTTC. The variable domain in full, completed from reference TRBV7-9 and TRBJ1-2, reads DTGVSQNPRHKITKRGQNVTFRCDPISEHNRLYWYRQTLGQGPEFLTYFQNEAQLEKSRLLSDRFSAERPKGSFSTLEIQRTEQGDSAMYLCASSLGQGYGYTFGSGTRLTVV.

The CDR3 is CASSFDFRGGGELFF. CDR3 DNA sequence: TGTGCCAGCAGCTTTGACTTCCGCGGGGGCGGGGAGCTGTTTTTT. The chain couples TRBV7-3 to TRBJ2-2; 7 positions match TRBD2. Trimming cost V 3 bases and J 7 bases; bases outside gene matches: 8. Germline lookup yields CDR1 SGHTA and CDR2 FQGTGA. CDR3 length equals 15 residues.